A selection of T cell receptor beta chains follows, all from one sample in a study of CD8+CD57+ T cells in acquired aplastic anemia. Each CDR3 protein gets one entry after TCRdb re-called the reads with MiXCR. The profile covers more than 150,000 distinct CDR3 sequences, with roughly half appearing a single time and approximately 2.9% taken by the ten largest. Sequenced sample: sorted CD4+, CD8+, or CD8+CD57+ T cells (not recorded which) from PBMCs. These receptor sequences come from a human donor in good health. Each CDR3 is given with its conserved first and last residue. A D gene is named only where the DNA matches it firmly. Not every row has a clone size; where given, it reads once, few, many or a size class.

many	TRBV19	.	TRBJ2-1	CASSLQARGEQFF	TGTGCCAGTAGTCTCCAGGCAAGGGGTGAGCAGTTCTTC
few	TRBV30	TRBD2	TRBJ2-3	CAWVSGRSTDTQYF	TGTGCCTGGGTGAGCGGGAGAAGCACAGATACGCAGTATTTT
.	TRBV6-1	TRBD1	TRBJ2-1	CASSPTGDNEQFF	TGTGCCAGCAGCCCGACAGGGGACAATGAGCAGTTCTTC
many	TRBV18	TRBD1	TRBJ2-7	CASSRTGGRSEQYF	TGTGCCAGCTCACGGACAGGGGGCAGGAGCGAGCAGTACTTC
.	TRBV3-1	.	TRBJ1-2	CASTPRGSYYGYTF	TGTGCCAGCACCCCAAGGGGATCTTACTATGGCTACACCTTC
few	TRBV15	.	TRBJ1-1	CATSIYKAEAFF	TGTGCCACCAGCATCTATAAGGCTGAAGCTTTCTTT
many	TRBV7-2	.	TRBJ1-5	CASSLGWASNQPQHF	TGTGCCAGCAGCTTAGGCTGGGCTAGCAATCAGCCCCAGCATTTT
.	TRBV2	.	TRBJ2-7	CASSPTRMSYEQYF	TGTGCCAGCAGTCCGACTAGGATGTCCTACGAGCAGTACTTC
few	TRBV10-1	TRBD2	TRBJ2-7	CASKRTSGPSYEQYF	TGTGCCAGCAAACGGACTAGCGGTCCCTCCTACGAGCAGTACTTC
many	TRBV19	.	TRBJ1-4	CASRPEGAEKLFF	TGTGCCAGTAGACCCGAGGGAGCAGAAAAACTGTTTTTT
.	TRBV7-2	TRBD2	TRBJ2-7	CASSLAGSGGALEQYF	TGTGCCAGCAGCTTAGCGGGGAGCGGGGGGGCATTGGAGCAGTACTTC
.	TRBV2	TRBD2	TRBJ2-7	CASSDGLAGVEQYF	TGTGCCAGCAGTGATGGACTAGCGGGAGTCGAGCAGTACTTC
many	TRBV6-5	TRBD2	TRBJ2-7	CASSAGGPYEQYF	TGTGCCAGCAGCGCGGGAGGGCCCTACGAGCAGTACTTC
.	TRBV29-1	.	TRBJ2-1	CSVYSYNEQFF	TGCAGCGTTTATAGTTACAATGAGCAGTTCTTC
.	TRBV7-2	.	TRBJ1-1	CASSFEGVGTEAFF	TGTGCCAGCAGCTTCGAGGGGGTAGGCACTGAAGCTTTCTTT
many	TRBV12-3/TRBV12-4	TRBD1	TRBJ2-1	CASRPGTASRREQFF	TGTGCCAGCAGACCCGGGACAGCGAGTCGTCGAGAGCAGTTCTTC
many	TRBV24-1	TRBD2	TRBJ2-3	CATSAPQREAGTQYF	TGTGCCACCAGTGCCCCCCAGCGGGAGGCAGGTACGCAGTATTTT
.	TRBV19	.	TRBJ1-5	CASGAPRAGIQPQHF	TGTGCCAGTGGGGCTCCCAGGGCTGGCATTCAGCCCCAGCATTTT
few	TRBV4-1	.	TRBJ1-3	CASGQGWGNSGNTIYF	TGCGCCAGCGGCCAAGGATGGGGGAACTCTGGAAACACCATATATTTT
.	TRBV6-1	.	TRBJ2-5	CASSEDRSKETQYF	TGTGCCAGCAGTGAAGATAGGAGCAAAGAGACCCAGTACTTC
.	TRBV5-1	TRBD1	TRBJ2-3	CASSRQGSTDTQYF	TGCGCCAGCAGCAGACAGGGGAGCACAGATACGCAGTATTTT
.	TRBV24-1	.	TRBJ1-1	CATKGFTEAFF	TGTGCCACCAAGGGGTTCACTGAAGCTTTCTTT
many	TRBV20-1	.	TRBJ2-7	CSARRQGIAYEQYF	TGCAGTGCTAGACGGCAGGGTATCGCCTACGAGCAGTACTTC
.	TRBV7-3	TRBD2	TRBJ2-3	CASSLTSGGITSTDTQYF	TGTGCCAGCAGCCTAACTAGCGGGGGCATCACTAGCACAGATACGCAGTATTTT
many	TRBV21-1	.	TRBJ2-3	CASSSRPGTSGRARDTQYF	TGTGCCAGCAGCTCTCGTCCCGGGACTAGCGGGAGGGCGAGAGATACGCAGTATTTT
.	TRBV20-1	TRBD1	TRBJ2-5	CSANPGQGGETQYF	TGCAGTGCTAATCCGGGACAGGGAGGTGAGACCCAGTACTTC
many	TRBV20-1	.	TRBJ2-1	CSARDIPEQFF	TGCAGTGCTAGAGATATCCCTGAGCAGTTCTTC
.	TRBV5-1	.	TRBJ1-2	CASSLDGPANYGYTF	TGCGCCAGCAGCTTAGACGGACCAGCTAACTATGGCTACACCTTC
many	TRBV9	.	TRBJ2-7	CASSPLRDTPYEQYF	TGTGCCAGCAGCCCCCTCCGGGACACTCCCTACGAGCAGTACTTC
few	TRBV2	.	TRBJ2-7	CASSVLASQQYEQYF	TGTGCCAGCAGTGTTCTTGCCTCTCAACAGTACGAGCAGTACTTC
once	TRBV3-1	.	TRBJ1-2	CASGPDRINYGYTF	TGTGCCAGCGGCCCCGACAGAATCAACTATGGCTACACCTTC
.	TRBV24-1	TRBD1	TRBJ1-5	CATSDRGPQPQHF	TGTGCCACCAGTGATAGGGGGCCGCAGCCCCAGCATTTT
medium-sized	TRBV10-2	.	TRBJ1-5	CASRDKSQPQHF	TGCGCCAGCAGGGACAAATCACAGCCCCAGCATTTT
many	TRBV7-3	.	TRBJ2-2	CASSSGSTLNGELFF	TGTGCCAGCAGCTCAGGGTCTACCTTAAACGGGGAGCTGTTTTTT
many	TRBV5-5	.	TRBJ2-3	CASSLEGRSTDTQYF	TGTGCCAGCAGCTTGGAGGGCAGGAGCACAGATACGCAGTATTTT
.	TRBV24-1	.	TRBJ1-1	CATSDFNTEAFF	TGTGCCACCAGTGATTTCAACACTGAAGCTTTCTTT
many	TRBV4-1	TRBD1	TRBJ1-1	CASSQGRDRVRGTEAFF	TGCGCCAGCAGCCAAGGTAGGGACAGGGTAAGGGGCACTGAAGCTTTCTTT
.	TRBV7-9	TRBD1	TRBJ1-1	CASSFQQGLITEAFF	TGTGCCAGCAGCTTTCAACAGGGGCTTATCACTGAAGCTTTCTTT
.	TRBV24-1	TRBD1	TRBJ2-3	CATSERGPSVTDTQYF	TGTGCCACCAGTGAGAGGGGGCCATCGGTCACAGATACGCAGTATTTT
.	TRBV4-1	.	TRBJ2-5	CASSQDPGAWETQYF	TGCGCCAGCAGCCAAGATCCAGGGGCGTGGGAGACCCAGTACTTC
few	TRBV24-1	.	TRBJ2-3	CATSEFDSTDTQYF	TGTGCCACCAGTGAGTTTGACAGCACTGATACGCAGTATTTT
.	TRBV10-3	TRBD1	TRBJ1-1	CAISEPNRGLYTEAFF	TGTGCCATCAGTGAGCCAAACAGGGGCCTGTACACTGAAGCTTTCTTT
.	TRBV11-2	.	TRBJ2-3	CASSLEPHTDTQYF	TGTGCCAGCAGCCTCGAGCCCCACACAGATACGCAGTATTTT
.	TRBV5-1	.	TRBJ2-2	CASSWETGRNTGELFF	TGCGCCAGCAGCTGGGAAACAGGGAGGAACACCGGGGAGCTGTTTTTT
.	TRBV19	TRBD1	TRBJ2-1	CASSIKRDRGNNEQLF	TGTGCCAGTAGTATCAAGAGGGACAGAGGCAACAATGAGCAGCTCTTC
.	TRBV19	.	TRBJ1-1	CASSPAGVLTEAFF	TGTGCCAGCTCACCAGCGGGGGTCCTCACTGAAGCTTTCTTT
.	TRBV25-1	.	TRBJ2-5	CACSASKTGVQETQYF	TGTGCCTGCAGTGCTTCCAAGACTGGGGTGCAAGAGACCCAGTACTTC
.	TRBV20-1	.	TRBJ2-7	CSAREVWDSYEQYF	TGCAGTGCTAGAGAGGTCTGGGACTCTTACGAGCAGTACTTC
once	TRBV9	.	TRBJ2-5	CASSVALGVWETQYF	TGTGCCAGCAGCGTAGCGTTGGGGGTGTGGGAGACCCAGTACTTC